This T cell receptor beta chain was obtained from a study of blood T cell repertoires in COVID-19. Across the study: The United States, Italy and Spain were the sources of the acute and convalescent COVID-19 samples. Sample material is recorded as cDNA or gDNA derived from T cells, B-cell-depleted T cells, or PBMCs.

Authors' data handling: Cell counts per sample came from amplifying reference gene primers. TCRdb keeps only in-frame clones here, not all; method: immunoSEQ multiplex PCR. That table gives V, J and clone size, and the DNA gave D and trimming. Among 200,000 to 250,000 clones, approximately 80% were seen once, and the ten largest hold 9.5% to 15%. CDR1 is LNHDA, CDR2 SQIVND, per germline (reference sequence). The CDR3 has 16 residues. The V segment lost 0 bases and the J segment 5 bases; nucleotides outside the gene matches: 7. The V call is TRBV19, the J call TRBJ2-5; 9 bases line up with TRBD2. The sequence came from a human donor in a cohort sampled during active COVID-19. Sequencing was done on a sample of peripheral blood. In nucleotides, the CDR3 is TGTGCCAGTAGTATAGAGCGGCGGGGGGGCCGGGAGACCCAGTACTTC. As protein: CASSIERRGGRETQYF.